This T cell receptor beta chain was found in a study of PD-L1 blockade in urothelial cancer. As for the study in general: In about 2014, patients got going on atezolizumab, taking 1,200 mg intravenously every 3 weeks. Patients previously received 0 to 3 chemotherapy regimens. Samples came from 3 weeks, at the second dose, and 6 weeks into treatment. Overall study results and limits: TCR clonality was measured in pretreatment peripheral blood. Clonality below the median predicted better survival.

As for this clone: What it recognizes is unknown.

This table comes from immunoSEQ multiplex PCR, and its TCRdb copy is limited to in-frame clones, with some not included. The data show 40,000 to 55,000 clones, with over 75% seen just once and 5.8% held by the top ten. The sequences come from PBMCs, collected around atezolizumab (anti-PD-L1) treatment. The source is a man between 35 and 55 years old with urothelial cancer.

In DNA, the CDR3 is TGTGCCAGCAGCCAAGATAGGGGTTACTACGAGCAGTACTTC. This translates into CASSQDRGYYEQYF. This chain connects TRBV4-2 to TRBJ2-7; D may be TRBD1 (5 bases). Trimming cost V 0 bases and J 3 bases, with 9 bases left between them. The CDR3 spans 14 residues. From germline, CDR1 is LGHNA and CDR2 YNFKEQ.